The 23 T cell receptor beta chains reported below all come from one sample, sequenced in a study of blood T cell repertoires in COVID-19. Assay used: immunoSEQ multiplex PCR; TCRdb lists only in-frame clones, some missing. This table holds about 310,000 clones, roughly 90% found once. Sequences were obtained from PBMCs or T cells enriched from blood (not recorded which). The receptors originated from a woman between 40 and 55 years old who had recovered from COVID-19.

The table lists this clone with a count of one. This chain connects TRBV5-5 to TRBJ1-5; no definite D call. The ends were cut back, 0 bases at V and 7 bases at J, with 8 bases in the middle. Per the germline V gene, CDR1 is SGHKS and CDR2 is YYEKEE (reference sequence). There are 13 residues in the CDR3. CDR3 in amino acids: CASSLAAGQPQHF. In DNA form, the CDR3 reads TGTGCCAGCAGCTTGGCGGCCGGGCAGCCCCAGCATTTT.

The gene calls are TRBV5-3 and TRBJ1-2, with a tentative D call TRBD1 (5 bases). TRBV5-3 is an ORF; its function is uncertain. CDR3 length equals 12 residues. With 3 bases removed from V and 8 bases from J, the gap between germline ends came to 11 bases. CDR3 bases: TGTGCCAGAAGCTCGGGACTCATGGGCTACACCTTC. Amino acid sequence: CARSSGLMGYTF.

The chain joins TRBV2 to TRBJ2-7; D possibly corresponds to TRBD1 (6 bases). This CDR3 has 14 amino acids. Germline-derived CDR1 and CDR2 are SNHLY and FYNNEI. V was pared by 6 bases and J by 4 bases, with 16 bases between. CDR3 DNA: TGTGCCAGCAGACCCGAGGACAGTCTTTACGAGCAGTACTTC. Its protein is CASRPEDSLYEQYF.

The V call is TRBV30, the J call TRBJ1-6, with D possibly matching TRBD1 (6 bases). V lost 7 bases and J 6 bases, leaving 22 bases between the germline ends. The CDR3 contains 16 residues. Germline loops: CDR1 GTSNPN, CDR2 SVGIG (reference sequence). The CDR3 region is CASSEGVFASNSPLHF. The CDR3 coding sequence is TGTGCCTCATCAGAGGGGGTATTCGCTTCTAATTCACCCCTCCACTTT.

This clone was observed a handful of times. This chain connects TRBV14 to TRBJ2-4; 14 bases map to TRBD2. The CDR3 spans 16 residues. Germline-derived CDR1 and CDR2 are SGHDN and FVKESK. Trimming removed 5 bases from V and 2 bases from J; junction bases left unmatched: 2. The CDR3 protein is CASSRTSGGPKNIQYF. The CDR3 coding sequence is TGTGCCAGCAGCAGGACTAGCGGGGGGCCCAAAAACATTCAGTACTTC.

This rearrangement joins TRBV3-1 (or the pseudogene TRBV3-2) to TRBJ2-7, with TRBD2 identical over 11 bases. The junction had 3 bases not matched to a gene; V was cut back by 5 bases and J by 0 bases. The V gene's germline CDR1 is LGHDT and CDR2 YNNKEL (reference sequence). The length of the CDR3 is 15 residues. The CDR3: CASSLGLAASYEQYF. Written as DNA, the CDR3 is TGTGCCAGCAGCTTGGGACTAGCGGCCTCCTACGAGCAGTACTTC.

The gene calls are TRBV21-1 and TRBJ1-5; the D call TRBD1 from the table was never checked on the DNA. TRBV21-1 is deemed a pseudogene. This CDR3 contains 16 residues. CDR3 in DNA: TGTGCCAGCAGCTTCCGGGACGGGACAGGGGATCAGCCCCAGCATTTT. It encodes CASSFRDGTGDQPQHF.

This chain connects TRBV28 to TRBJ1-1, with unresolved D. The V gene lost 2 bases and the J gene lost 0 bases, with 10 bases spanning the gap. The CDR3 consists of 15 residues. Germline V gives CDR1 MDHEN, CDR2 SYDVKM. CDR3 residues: CASSLPPDMNTEAFF. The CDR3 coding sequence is TGTGCCAGCAGTTTACCCCCAGATATGAACACTGAAGCTTTCTTT.

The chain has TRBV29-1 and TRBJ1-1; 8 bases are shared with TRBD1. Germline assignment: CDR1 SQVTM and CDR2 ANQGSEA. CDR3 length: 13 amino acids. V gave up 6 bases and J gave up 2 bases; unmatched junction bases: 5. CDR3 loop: CSVQGAANTEAFF. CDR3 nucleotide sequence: TGCAGCGTCCAGGGGGCGGCCAACACTGAAGCTTTCTTT.

CDR3 amino acids: CASSRTQETQYF. In nucleotides, the CDR3 is TGCGCCAGCAGTAGAACCCAAGAGACCCAGTACTTC. The rearrangement joins TRBV5-1 to TRBJ2-5; D ambiguous. The germline V and J ends were trimmed by 5 bases and 1 base, with 6 bases remaining between them. This CDR3 has 12 residues. From germline, CDR1 is SGHRS and CDR2 YFSETQ.

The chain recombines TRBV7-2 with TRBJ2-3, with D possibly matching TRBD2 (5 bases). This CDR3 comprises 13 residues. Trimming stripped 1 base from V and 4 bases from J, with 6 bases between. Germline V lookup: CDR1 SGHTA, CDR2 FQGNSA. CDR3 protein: CASSLGGSDTQYF. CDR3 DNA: TGTGCCAGCAGCTTAGGAGGGTCAGATACGCAGTATTTT. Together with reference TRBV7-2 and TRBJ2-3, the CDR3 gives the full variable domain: GAGVSQSPSNKVTEKGKDVELRCDPISGHTALYWYRQSLGQGLEFLIYFQGNSAPDKSGLPSDRFSAERTGGSVSTLTIQRTQQEDSAVYLCASSLGGSDTQYFGPGTRLTVL.

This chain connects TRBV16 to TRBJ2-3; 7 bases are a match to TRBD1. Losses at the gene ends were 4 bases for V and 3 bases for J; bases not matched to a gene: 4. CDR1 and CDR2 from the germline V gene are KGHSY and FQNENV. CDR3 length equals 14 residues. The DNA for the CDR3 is TGTGCCAGCAGCCTACAGGGGTGGACAGATACGCAGTATTTT. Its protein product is CASSLQGWTDTQYF.

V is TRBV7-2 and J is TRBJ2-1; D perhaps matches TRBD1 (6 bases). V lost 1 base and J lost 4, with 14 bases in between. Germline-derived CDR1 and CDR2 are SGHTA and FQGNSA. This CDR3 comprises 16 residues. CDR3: CASSLVGTTIYNEQFF. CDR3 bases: TGTGCCAGCAGCTTAGTCGGGACAACTATTTACAATGAGCAGTTCTTC.

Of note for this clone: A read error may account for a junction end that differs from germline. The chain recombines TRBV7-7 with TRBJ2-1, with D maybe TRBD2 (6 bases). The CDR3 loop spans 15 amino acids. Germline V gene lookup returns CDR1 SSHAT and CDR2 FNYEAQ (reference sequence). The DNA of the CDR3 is TGTGCTAGCAGCCAGGGACTCTCCCCCTACAATGAGCAGTTCTTC. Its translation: CASSQGLSPYNEQFF.

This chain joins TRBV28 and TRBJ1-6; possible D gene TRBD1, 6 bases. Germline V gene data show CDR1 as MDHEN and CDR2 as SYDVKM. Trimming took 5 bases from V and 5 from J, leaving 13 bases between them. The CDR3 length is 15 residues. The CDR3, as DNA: TGTGCCAGCAGTCAGTCCAGGGGAAATAATTCACCCCTCCACTTT. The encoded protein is CASSQSRGNNSPLHF.

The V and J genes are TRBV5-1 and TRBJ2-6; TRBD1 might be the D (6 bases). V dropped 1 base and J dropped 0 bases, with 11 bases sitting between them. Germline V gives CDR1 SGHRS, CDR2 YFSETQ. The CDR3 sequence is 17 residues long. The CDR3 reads CASSLSQGNSGANVLTF. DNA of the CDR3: TGCGCCAGCAGCTTGAGTCAGGGGAACTCTGGGGCCAACGTCCTGACTTTC.

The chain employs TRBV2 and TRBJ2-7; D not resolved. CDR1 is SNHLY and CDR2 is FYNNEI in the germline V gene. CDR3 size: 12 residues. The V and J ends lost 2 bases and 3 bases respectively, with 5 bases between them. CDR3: CASSESSYEQYF. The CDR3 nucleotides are TGTGCCAGCAGTGAATCCAGCTACGAGCAGTACTTC.

The CDR3 region has the DNA TGTGCCAGCAGCTGGCACGGGGGGGGTGCTGAAAAACTGTTTTTT. Translated, it gives CASSWHGGGAEKLFF. V usage is TRBV28 and J usage is TRBJ1-4, with a tentative D call TRBD1 (5 bases). The CDR3 length is 15 residues. V was cut by 6 bases and J by 7 bases, with 18 bases left in between. Germline CDR1 MDHEN, CDR2 SYDVKM.

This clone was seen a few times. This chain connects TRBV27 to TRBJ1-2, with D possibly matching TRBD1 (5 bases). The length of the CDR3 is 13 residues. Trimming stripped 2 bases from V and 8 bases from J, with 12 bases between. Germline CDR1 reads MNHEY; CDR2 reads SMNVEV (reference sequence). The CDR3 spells CASSLGQGGGYTF. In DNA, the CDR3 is TGTGCCAGCAGTTTAGGGCAGGGAGGCGGCTACACCTTC.

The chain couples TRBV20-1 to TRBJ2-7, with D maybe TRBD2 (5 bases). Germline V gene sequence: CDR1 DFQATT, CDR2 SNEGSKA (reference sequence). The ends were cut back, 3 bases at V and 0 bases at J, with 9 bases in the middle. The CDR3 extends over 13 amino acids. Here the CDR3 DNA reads TGCAGTGCTAGTCCTAGCTCCTCCTACGAGCAGTACTTC. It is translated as CSASPSSSYEQYF.

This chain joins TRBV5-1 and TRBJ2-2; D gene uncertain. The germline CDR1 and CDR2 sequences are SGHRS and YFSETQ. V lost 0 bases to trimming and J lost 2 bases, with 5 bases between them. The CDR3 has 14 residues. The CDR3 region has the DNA TGCGCCAGCAGCTTGGACACCAACACCGGGGAGCTGTTTTTT. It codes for CASSLDTNTGELFF.

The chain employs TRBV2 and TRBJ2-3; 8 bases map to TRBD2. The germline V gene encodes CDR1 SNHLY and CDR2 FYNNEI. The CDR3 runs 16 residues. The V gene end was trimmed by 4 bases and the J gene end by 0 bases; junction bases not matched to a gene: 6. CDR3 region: CASSGVAGTSTDTQYF. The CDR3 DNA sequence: TGTGCCAGCAGTGGGGTAGCGGGGACTAGCACAGATACGCAGTATTTT.

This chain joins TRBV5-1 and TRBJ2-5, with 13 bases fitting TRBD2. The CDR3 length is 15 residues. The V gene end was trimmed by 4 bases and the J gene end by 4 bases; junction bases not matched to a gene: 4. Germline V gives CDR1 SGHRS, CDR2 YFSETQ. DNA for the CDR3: TGCGCCAGCAGCGCCGGACTAGCGGGAGTAGAGACCCAGTACTTC. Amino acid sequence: CASSAGLAGVETQYF.